This TCR beta chain appears in the sequencing data of a study of blood T cells in healthy people across ages. Study-wide background: Every two T cells gave about one barcoded beta molecule via template switching. Study-level findings and limits: Roughly linear declines in TCR beta diversity per million T cells occurred with age.

Regarding this clonotype: Antigen: not known.

Deletions cut 8 bases from V and 6 bases from J, with 19 bases between. The germline CDR1 and CDR2 sequences are MDHEN and SYDVKM. CDR3 length: 14 residues. Then a second PCR, running roughly 7 to 11 cycles, was carried out with a sample-barcoded 5' primer and a J-beta primer mix. Carrying 12 random nucleotides, a template-switch adaptor labeled each individual cDNA molecule. Per sample, CDR3-containing paired-end reads numbered at least 2.5 million. TCRdb itself ran the 5' RACE reads through MiXCR, one entry per CDR3 protein. The sample lists over 600,000 distinct CDR3 sequences; roughly 43% were seen once.

The sequencing input was blood. This receptor was obtained from an elderly man in good health. The gene calls are TRBV28 and TRBJ1-1, with D perhaps matching TRBD1 (5 bases). The DNA for the CDR3 is TGTGCCAGCGTCAGCCAGGGAGGGAGCGCTGAAGCTTTCTTT. This codes for CASVSQGGSAEAFF. The full variable domain, with the rest looked up from reference TRBV28 and TRBJ1-1, is DVKVTQSSRYLVKRTGEKVFLECVQDMDHENMFWYRQDPGLGLRLIYFSYDVKMKEKGDIPEGYSVSREKKERFSLILESASTNQTSMYLCASVSQGGSAEAFFGQGTRLTVV.